The TCR beta chain under discussion was sequenced for a study of chemoradiotherapy in HPV16-positive cancers. The CDR3 consists of 14 residues. Per germline, CDR1 MGHRA and CDR2 YSYEKL. The V and J ends lost 3 bases and 0 bases respectively, with 5 bases between them. General study findings and limits: During treatment, candidate HPV-specific clones and E7-related motifs expanded in tumor.

The method was immunoSEQ multiplex PCR; TCRdb's version includes in-frame clones alone and lacks a portion of them. Among 9,500 to 15,000 clones listed, approximately 88% were seen once. Notes on this clone: What it binds is unknown.

J is TRBJ2-2 and V is TRBV4-1; D remains ambiguous. The receptor's source is a human donor with HPV-associated anogenital cancer. Sample: blood, taken from a patient who underwent chemoradiotherapy. This chain's CDR3 is CASSQHTNTGELFF. CDR3 sequence (DNA): TGCGCCAGCAGCCAGCACACGAACACCGGGGAGCTGTTTTTT.